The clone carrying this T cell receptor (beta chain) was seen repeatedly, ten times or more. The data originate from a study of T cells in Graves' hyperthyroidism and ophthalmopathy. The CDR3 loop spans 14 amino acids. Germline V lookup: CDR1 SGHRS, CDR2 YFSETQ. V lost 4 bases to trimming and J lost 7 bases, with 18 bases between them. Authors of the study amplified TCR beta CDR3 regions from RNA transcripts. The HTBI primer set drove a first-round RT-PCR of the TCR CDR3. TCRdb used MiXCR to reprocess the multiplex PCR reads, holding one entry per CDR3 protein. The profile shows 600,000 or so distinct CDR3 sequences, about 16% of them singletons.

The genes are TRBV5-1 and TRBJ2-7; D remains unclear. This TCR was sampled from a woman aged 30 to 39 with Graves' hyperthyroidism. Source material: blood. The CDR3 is CASSGNAGLGEQYF. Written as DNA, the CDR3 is TGCGCCAGCAGCGGTAATGCCGGATTAGGAGAGCAGTACTTC.